Below, 20 T cell receptor beta chains from the same sample are listed, as sequenced in a study of neurological immune-mediated disorders. TCRdb called the 5' RACE reads again in MiXCR, with one record for every CDR3 protein. This table holds 20,000 to 30,000 distinct CDR3 sequences, 10% to 15% found once. The sample comprised PBMCs. The receptors were gathered from an older woman with HTLV-1-associated myelopathy (HAM/TSP).

This clonotype was seen many times. This rearrangement joins TRBV6-1 to TRBJ2-6, with no clear D. V was shortened by 2 bases and J by 2 bases, with 10 bases between the two germline ends. Germline CDR1 reads MNHNS; CDR2 reads SASEGT. The CDR3 spans 16 residues. CDR3 residues: CASSETTGAGANVLTF. In DNA form, the CDR3 reads TGTGCCAGCAGTGAAACAACGGGTGCTGGGGCCAACGTCCTGACTTTC.

This clonotype was picked up many times. This chain uses TRBV20-1 with TRBJ1-1, with a weak D call TRBD1 (5 bases). Germline CDR1 DFQATT, CDR2 SNEGSKA (reference sequence). The germline V and J ends were trimmed by 3 bases and 4 bases, with 15 bases remaining between them. The CDR3 runs to 14 residues. In nucleotides, the CDR3 is TGCAGTGCTAGGGGGCAGGTCTACCGCACTGAAGCTTTCTTT. Amino acid sequence: CSARGQVYRTEAFF.

This clonotype has at least ten counts. The chain carries TRBV4-1 and TRBJ2-2, with 8 bases matching TRBD1. V was clipped by 4 bases and J by 1 base; unmatched bases: 11. The CDR3 consists of 18 residues. Germline values: CDR1 MGHRA, CDR2 YSYEKL. As DNA, the CDR3 is TGCGCCAGCAGCCCAGGTGATCGGGACAGGTGGAACACCGGGGAGCTGTTTTTT. Residues: CASSPGDRDRWNTGELFF.

This clonotype was detected a few times. This chain links TRBV12-3 or TRBV12-4 with TRBJ2-3, with 10 nucleotides matching TRBD2. The CDR3 extends over 14 amino acids. The junction had 5 bases not matched to a gene; V was cut back by 5 bases and J by 6 bases. CDR3 loop: CASSPRAGGDTQYF. As DNA, the CDR3 is TGTGCCAGCAGTCCGCGAGCGGGGGGGGATACGCAGTATTTT.

This clonotype occurred a few times. The chain recombines TRBV3-1 with TRBJ1-3, with D unclear. V was clipped by 1 base and J by 4 bases, with 11 bases between them. The CDR3 totals 15 residues. Germline values: CDR1 LGHDT, CDR2 YNNKEL (reference sequence). Here the CDR3 DNA reads TGTGCCAGCAGCCAAGGAGGTTCCAGGGGAAACACCATATATTTT. Translating it yields CASSQGGSRGNTIYF. The variable domain in full, completed from reference TRBV3-1 and TRBJ1-3, reads DTAVSQTPKYLVTQMGNDKSIKCEQNLGHDTMYWYKQDSKKFLKIMFSYNNKELIINETVPNRFSPKSPDKAHLNLHINSLELGDSAVYFCASSQGGSRGNTIYFGEGSWLTVV.

This clonotype was recorded at least ten times. The chain recombines TRBV7-2 with TRBJ2-6; D not resolved. This CDR3 is built from 14 residues. Deletions cut 4 bases from V and 2 bases from J, with 6 bases between. Germline V gene lookup returns CDR1 SGHTA and CDR2 FQGNSA. CDR3 nucleotide sequence: TGTGCCAGCAGCTCTATCCCTGGGGCCAACGTCCTGACTTTC. Translating it yields CASSSIPGANVLTF.

This clonotype was seen at least ten times. The V call is TRBV7-2, the J call TRBJ1-1, with TRBD1 matching 10 bases. Trimming took 4 bases from V and 4 from J; bases not matched to a gene: 9. The germline gives CDR1 SGHTA, CDR2 FQGNSA. The CDR3 covers 16 residues. CDR3 amino acids: CASSSRLTGGSTEAFF. CDR3 coding DNA: TGTGCCAGCAGCTCCCGCCTGACAGGGGGCAGCACTGAAGCTTTCTTT.

This clonotype has at least ten counts. CDR3 amino acids: CSARDSAAVTSWYNEQFF. CDR3 in DNA: TGCAGTGCTAGAGATAGCGCGGCCGTTACCTCCTGGTACAATGAGCAGTTCTTC. This chain links TRBV20-1 with TRBJ2-1; weak D call: TRBD2 (5 bases). The CDR3 spans 18 residues. V lost 0 bases and J 4 bases, leaving 22 bases between the germline ends. Germline CDR1 and CDR2: DFQATT and SNEGSKA (reference sequence).

For this clonotype: The DNA is left out, because the CDR3 cannot be placed on it with certainty; the CDR3 is given as TCRdb lists it. The chain couples TRBV5-8 to TRBJ1-1; TRBD1 is taken as the D call from the table, unchecked against the DNA. Counting both end residues, the CDR3 totals 20 amino acids. CDR1 and CDR2 (germline): SGHTS, YDEGEE. The CDR3 region is CASSFYICSARDPPNTEAFF.

There are many counts of this clonotype. The chain carries TRBV5-1 and TRBJ2-1; a possible D gene is TRBD2 (6 bases). Germline V gene sequence: CDR1 SGHRS, CDR2 YFSETQ. With 0 bases removed from V and 9 bases from J, the gap between germline ends came to 13 bases. This CDR3 is built from 14 residues. CDR3 sequence: CASSLESGVVEQFF. CDR3 DNA: TGCGCCAGCAGCTTGGAGTCGGGAGTCGTTGAGCAGTTCTTC. Full variable domain (rest looked up from reference TRBV5-1 and TRBJ2-1): KAGVTQTPRYLIKTRGQQVTLSCSPISGHRSVSWYQQTPGQGLQFLFEYFSETQRNKGNFPGRFSGRQFSNSRSEMNVSTLELGDSALYLCASSLESGVVEQFFGPGTRLTVL.

In its sample, this clonotype was seen many times. The rearrangement links TRBV20-1 to TRBJ2-3; D is unclear. V was clipped by 5 bases and J by 5 bases, with 17 bases between them. This CDR3 region has 14 residues. Germline CDR1 reads DFQATT; CDR2 reads SNEGSKA (reference sequence). This CDR3 is CSAPRSLGGDTQYF. The CDR3, as DNA: TGCAGTGCTCCCCGGAGCCTTGGTGGAGATACGCAGTATTTT.

The chain joins TRBV20-1 to TRBJ2-3; 8 nucleotides align to TRBD1. This CDR3 has 14 residues. CDR1 is DFQATT and CDR2 is SNEGSKA in the germline V gene (reference sequence). Here the CDR3 reads CRTGDSEYTDTQYF. The CDR3, as DNA: TGCAGGACAGGGGACTCAGAATACACAGATACGCAGTATTTT.

This clonotype was picked up many times. The V gene is TRBV20-1, the J gene TRBJ2-4, with D tentatively TRBD1 (6 bases). This CDR3 has 13 amino acids. V was clipped by 0 bases and J by 8 bases, with 11 bases between them. CDR1 and CDR2 from the germline V gene are DFQATT and SNEGSKA (reference sequence). For the CDR3, the DNA is TGCAGTGCTAGAGATTCGGCAGGGGACATTCAGTACTTC. It translates to CSARDSAGDIQYF.

By proportion, this clonotype is medium-sized. This chain uses TRBV6-6 with TRBJ2-1; no clear D. The CDR3 has 17 amino acids. Trimming left V 4 bases short and J 0 bases short, with 16 bases between. Germline V gene sequence: CDR1 MNHNY, CDR2 SVGAGI (reference sequence). The CDR3 region is CASSSPGAPGSYNEQFF. CDR3 nucleotide sequence: TGTGCCAGCAGTTCCCCGGGTGCCCCAGGCTCCTACAATGAGCAGTTCTTC.

Many counts were recorded for this clonotype. The V gene is TRBV4-3, the J gene TRBJ2-1; D remains ambiguous. In germline, CDR1 is LGHNA, CDR2 YSLEER. V lost 0 bases and J 4 bases, leaving 10 bases between the germline ends. The CDR3 covers 15 residues. The CDR3 protein is CASSQEPDSYNEQFF. CDR3 nucleotides: TGCGCCAGCAGCCAAGAACCGGATTCGTACAATGAGCAGTTCTTC.

This clonotype was counted ten times or more. This chain's CDR3 is CSARVLGNTEAFF. For the CDR3, the DNA is TGCAGTGCTAGAGTCTTAGGGAACACTGAAGCTTTCTTT. The rearrangement links TRBV20-1 to TRBJ1-1, with D unclear. CDR3 length: 13 residues. Trimming removed 1 base from V and 1 base from J, with 7 bases in between. Germline CDR1 DFQATT, CDR2 SNEGSKA (reference sequence).

This clonotype was observed many times. This sequence joins TRBV20-1 and TRBJ1-2, with 8 positions matching TRBD1. Per the germline V gene, CDR1 is DFQATT and CDR2 is SNEGSKA (reference sequence). The V gene end was trimmed by 5 bases and the J gene end by 3 bases; junction bases not matched to a gene: 23. This CDR3 is 19 amino acids long. The DNA for the CDR3 is TGCAGTGCTCCTCGGGACCACAGGGGGGAAAAGTTGTCTGACTATGGCTACACCTTC. Residues: CSAPRDHRGEKLSDYGYTF.

This clonotype was observed many times. This chain joins TRBV5-1 and TRBJ2-1, with TRBD2 matching 11 bases. Trimming at V came to 1 base and at J to 7 bases, leaving 4 bases not matched to a gene. CDR3 length: 15 residues. Germline CDR1 reads SGHRS; CDR2 reads YFSETQ. CDR3 bases: TGCGCCAGCAGCTTGACTAGCGGGGGAGGAAATGAGCAGTTCTTC. Protein product: CASSLTSGGGNEQFF.

This clonotype was seen at least ten times. The chain is built from TRBV5-1 and TRBJ1-2, with 7 bases that match TRBD1. The V gene's germline CDR1 is SGHRS and CDR2 YFSETQ. Trimming took 8 bases from V and 5 from J; bases not matched to a gene: 9. This CDR3 has 13 amino acids. The CDR3 bases are TGCGCCAGTCGGACAGGTGATTTATATGGCTACACCTTC. Translation: CASRTGDLYGYTF.

This clonotype was recorded at least ten times. V and J are TRBV19 and TRBJ1-5; D is perhaps TRBD1 (5 bases). The CDR3 totals 13 residues. Trimming cost V 5 bases and J 7 bases, with 12 bases left between them. Germline CDR1 LNHDA, CDR2 SQIVND (reference sequence). The CDR3 DNA is TGTGCCAGTAGTTCACAGGACCGGCAGCCCCAGCATTTT. Translation gives CASSSQDRQPQHF.